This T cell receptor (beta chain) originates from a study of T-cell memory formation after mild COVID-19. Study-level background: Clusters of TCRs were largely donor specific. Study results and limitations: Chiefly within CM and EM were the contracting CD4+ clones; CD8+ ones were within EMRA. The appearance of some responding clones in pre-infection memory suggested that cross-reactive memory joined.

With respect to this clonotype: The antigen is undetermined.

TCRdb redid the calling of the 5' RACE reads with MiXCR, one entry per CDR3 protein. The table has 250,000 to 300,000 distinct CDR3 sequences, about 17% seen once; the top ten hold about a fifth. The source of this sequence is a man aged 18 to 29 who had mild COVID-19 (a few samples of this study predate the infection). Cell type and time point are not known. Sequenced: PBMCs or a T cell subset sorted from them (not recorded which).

Here the CDR3 DNA reads TGTGCCAGCAGCCAGCCGACAGGGTCTGAAGCTTTCTTT. Amino acids: CASSQPTGSEAFF. The chain couples TRBV4-2 to TRBJ1-1; 7 bases map to TRBD1. After removal of 3 bases from V and 6 bases from J, the junction contained 4 bases not matched to a gene. CDR1 and CDR2 from the germline V gene are LGHNA and YNFKEQ. This CDR3 contains 13 residues.